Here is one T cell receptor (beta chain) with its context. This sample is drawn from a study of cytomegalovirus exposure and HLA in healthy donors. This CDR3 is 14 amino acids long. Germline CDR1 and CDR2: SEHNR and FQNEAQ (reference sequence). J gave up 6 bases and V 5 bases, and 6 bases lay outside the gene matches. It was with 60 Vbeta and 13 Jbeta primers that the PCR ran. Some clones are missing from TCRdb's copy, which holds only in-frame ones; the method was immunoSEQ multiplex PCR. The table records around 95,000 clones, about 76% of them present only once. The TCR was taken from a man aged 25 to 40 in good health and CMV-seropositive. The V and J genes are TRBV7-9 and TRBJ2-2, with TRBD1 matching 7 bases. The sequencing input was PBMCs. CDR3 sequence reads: CASSVTGFPGELFF. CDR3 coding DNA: TGTGCCAGCAGCGTGACAGGGTTTCCCGGGGAGCTGTTTTTT.